A selection of T cell receptor beta chains follows, all from one sample in a study of blood T cell repertoires in COVID-19. Assay used: immunoSEQ multiplex PCR; TCRdb lists only in-frame clones, some missing. The sample contains approximately 230,000 clones, more than 70% of which appear only once. Sequencing was carried out using peripheral blood. These receptor sequences come from a woman aged 25 to 39 with COVID-19, enrolled during active disease. Each CDR3 is given without its conserved first and last residue. Clone size is shown for a subset of rows, as once, few, many or a class of expanded clone.

j_call clone_size v_call cdr3_aa
TRBJ1-2 . TRBV2 ARSRGRGNYGYT
TRBJ2-3 once TRBV7-2 ASSSSGTHTDTQY
TRBJ2-2 . TRBV12-3/TRBV12-4 ASSLVSTGELF
TRBJ2-5 . TRBV5-6 ASSFGRVETQY
TRBJ1-2 . TRBV6-2/TRBV6-3 ASSPTIPRVTTNYGYT
TRBJ1-2 . TRBV4-2 ASSPGQGYGYT
TRBJ2-2 . TRBV12-3/TRBV12-4 ASRTMAGELF
TRBJ2-5 . TRBV4-1 ASSQDLISGAQY
TRBJ2-1 . TRBV5-1 ASSRSGGGANEQF
TRBJ2-5 . TRBV7-9 ASSHNVLETQY
TRBJ2-1 . TRBV5-1 ASSLTSGRAHEQF
TRBJ2-4 . TRBV16 ASSQQEDFSLAKNIQY
TRBJ1-2 . TRBV29-1 SVDFQIDSRDYGYT
TRBJ1-6 once TRBV27 ASSFDRARSPLH
TRBJ1-5 . TRBV19 ASSTWGVSNQPQH
TRBJ1-3 once TRBV7-8 ASSFSSSGNTIY
TRBJ2-7 . TRBV10-3 AIKAVSSYEQY
TRBJ2-3 . TRBV6-6 ASSPSGLAGGTADTQY
TRBJ2-7 . TRBV9 ASSVGHSYEQY
TRBJ1-1 . TRBV14 ASSQTMNTEAF
TRBJ2-1 . TRBV6-5 ASSLGLASSYNEQF
TRBJ2-3 . TRBV15 ATAMGGSTDTQY
TRBJ1-1 . TRBV18 ASSPGGRGGTEAF
TRBJ2-5 . TRBV28 ASSLASGGTAQETQY
TRBJ1-2 . TRBV2 ASSADNNYGYT
TRBJ2-3 . TRBV2 ASSDPGGVTQY
TRBJ2-1 . TRBV6-2/TRBV6-3 ASSYGVGTGSYNEQF
TRBJ1-4 . TRBV4-1 ASSQGLTGEKLF
TRBJ1-5 few TRBV10-1 ASSAGSNQPQH
TRBJ1-1 . TRBV5-1 ASSGGQGQAF
TRBJ2-1 . TRBV19 ASSIARWQNGGRDEQF
TRBJ2-1 . TRBV7-8 ASSGTGTNSYNEQF
TRBJ2-1 . TRBV30 AWSRTSGLYNEQF
TRBJ2-1 . TRBV12-3/TRBV12-4 ASSSGSYNEQF
TRBJ2-4 . TRBV21-1 ASSKGAPSLQGAKNIQY
TRBJ2-2 . TRBV27 ASRRSGATGELF
TRBJ2-5 . TRBV5-6 ASSSLQDFQETQY
TRBJ1-2 . TRBV29-1 SVRRQGRGYGYT
TRBJ2-3 few TRBV5-1 ASSLAGRTDTQY
TRBJ1-3 . TRBV2 ASSEARVSGNTIY
TRBJ2-7 . TRBV10-2 ASSKRTGNLAGDGYEQY
TRBJ2-3 . TRBV30 AWSPIAQGSSTDTQY
TRBJ2-7 . TRBV6-2/TRBV6-3 ASSLHSGGYEQY
TRBJ1-3 . TRBV7-2 ASSEQGAGTIY